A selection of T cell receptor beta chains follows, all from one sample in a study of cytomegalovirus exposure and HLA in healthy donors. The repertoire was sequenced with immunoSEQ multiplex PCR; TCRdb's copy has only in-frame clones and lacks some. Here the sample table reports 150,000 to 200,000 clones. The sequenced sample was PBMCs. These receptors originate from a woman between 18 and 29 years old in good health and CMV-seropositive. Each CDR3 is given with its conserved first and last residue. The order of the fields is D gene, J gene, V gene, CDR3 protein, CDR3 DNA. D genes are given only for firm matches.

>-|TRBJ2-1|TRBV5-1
CASSNLGAGYNEQFF
TGCGCCAGCAGCAACCTAGGGGCTGGCTACAATGAGCAGTTCTTC
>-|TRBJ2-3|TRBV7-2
CASSLGLFTDTQYF
TGTGCCAGCAGCTTAGGACTATTCACAGATACGCAGTATTTT
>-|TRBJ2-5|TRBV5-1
CASSLGANRGETQYF
TGCGCCAGCAGCTTGGGGGCGAATCGTGGAGAGACCCAGTACTTC
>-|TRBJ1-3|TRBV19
CASSISGASGNTIYF
TGTGCCAGTAGTATATCAGGGGCGTCTGGAAACACCATATATTTT
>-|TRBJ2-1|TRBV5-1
CAGSLGDSEQFF
TGCGCCGGCAGCTTGGGAGACAGTGAGCAGTTCTTC
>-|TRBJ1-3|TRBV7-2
CASSLGQTGGNTIYF
TGTGCCAGCAGCTTGGGTCAGACGGGAGGAAACACCATATATTTT
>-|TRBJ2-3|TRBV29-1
CSVEGLTSTDTQYF
TGCAGCGTTGAAGGTCTAACTAGCACAGATACGCAGTATTTT
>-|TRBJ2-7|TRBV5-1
CASSLDLPAAHYEQYF
TGCGCCAGCAGCTTGGATCTTCCAGCGGCGCACTACGAGCAGTACTTC
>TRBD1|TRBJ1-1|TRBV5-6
CASSLARQGATEAFF
TGTGCCAGCAGCTTGGCCAGGCAGGGGGCAACTGAAGCTTTCTTT
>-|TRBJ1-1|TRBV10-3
CAISDGQTNTEAFF
TGTGCCATCAGTGATGGGCAGACGAACACTGAAGCTTTCTTT
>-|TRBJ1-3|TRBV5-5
CASSLVAGRSGNTIYF
TGTGCCAGCAGCTTGGTGGCAGGCCGCTCTGGAAACACCATATATTTT
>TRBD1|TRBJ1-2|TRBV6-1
CASIPRRRDRAGYTF
TGTGCCAGCATTCCTCGGCGCCGGGACAGGGCTGGCTACACCTTC
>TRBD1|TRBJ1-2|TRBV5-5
CASSSGQGLYGYTF
TGTGCCAGCAGCTCCGGACAGGGCCTCTATGGCTACACCTTC
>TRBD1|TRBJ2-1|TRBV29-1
CSVEGTGKAYNEQFF
TGCAGCGTTGAAGGGACAGGGAAAGCCTACAATGAGCAGTTCTTC
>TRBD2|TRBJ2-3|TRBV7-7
CASSPLAGANTDTQYF
TGTGCTAGCAGCCCTCTAGCGGGGGCCAACACAGATACGCAGTATTTT
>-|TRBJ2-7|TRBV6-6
CASSYSPSGSYEQYF
TGTGCCAGCAGTTACAGTCCGTCGGGGTCCTACGAGCAGTACTTC
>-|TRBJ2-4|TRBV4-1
CASSQIAGAPLAKNIQYF
TGCGCCAGCAGCCAAATAGCAGGGGCCCCCCTAGCCAAAAACATTCAGTACTTC
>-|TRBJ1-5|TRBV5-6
CASSQAGRWNQPQHF
TGTGCCAGCAGCCAAGCGGGACGATGGAATCAGCCCCAGCATTTT
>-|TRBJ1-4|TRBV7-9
CASSLAPSLNEKLFF
TGTGCCAGCAGCTTAGCCCCAAGCCTTAATGAAAAACTGTTTTTT
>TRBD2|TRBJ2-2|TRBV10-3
CAIRSGLVNTGELFF
TGTGCCATCAGATCAGGACTAGTGAACACCGGGGAGCTGTTTTTT
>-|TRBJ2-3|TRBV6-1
CASSRQAPHTDTQYF
TGTGCCAGCAGTCGCCAAGCGCCCCACACAGATACGCAGTATTTT
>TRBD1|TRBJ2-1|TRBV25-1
CASSDPGQGDNEQFF
TGTGCCAGCAGTGACCCGGGACAGGGGGACAATGAGCAGTTCTTC